The clone carrying this T cell receptor (beta chain) was found once. This CDR3 contains 15 residues. The V gene's germline CDR1 is SGHAT and CDR2 FQNNGV. The V end lost 1 base, the J end lost 1 base, and 11 bases lay between the germline ends. The data stem from a study of blood T cell repertoires in COVID-19. Whole-study context: Donors in the United States, Italy and Spain gave samples during acute or convalescent COVID-19.

During active infection, Seattle patients enrolled and were then monitored through disease. In the study's own analysis: Reference gene primer amplification in the assay estimated nucleated cell counts. Sequencing used immunoSEQ multiplex PCR; TCRdb keeps in-frame clones, though not all of them. Clonal size and the V and J genes are those of that table, whereas D and trimming came from the DNA. Here the sample spans around 260,000 clones, approximately 86% being singletons. This clonotype was sampled from a woman aged 55-69 years with COVID-19, enrolled during active disease. The chain links TRBV11-2 to TRBJ2-7; D ambiguous. The sample consisted of peripheral blood. The CDR3 loop reads CASSLGLGLSYEQYF. The CDR3 region has the DNA TGTGCCAGCAGCTTAGGTCTAGGCTTATCCTACGAGCAGTACTTC.